The 25 T cell receptor beta chains listed next were all sequenced from one sample in a study of T cells in Graves' hyperthyroidism and ophthalmopathy. RNA transcripts yielded amplified TCR beta CDR3 regions. During a first-round RT-PCR of the TCR CDR3, the HTBI primer set was used. TCRdb analysed the multiplex PCR reads with MiXCR anew, one entry per CDR3 protein. Of roughly 560,000 distinct CDR3 sequences listed, about 15% are singletons. Material: blood. Receptors originate from a woman in her thirties or forties with Graves' ophthalmopathy.

The table lists this clonotype with many counts. The chain employs TRBV6-5 and TRBJ2-5; D is perhaps TRBD2 (5 bases). V was shortened by 3 bases and J by 4 bases, with 12 bases between the two germline ends. The CDR3 runs to 14 residues. The germline CDR1 and CDR2 sequences are MNHEY and SVGAGI. The CDR3 DNA reads as TGTGCCAGCAGTTATGGGTCGGCGGGAGAGACCCAGTACTTC. Translation gives CASSYGSAGETQYF.

This clonotype was counted many times. The chain uses TRBV29-1 and TRBJ2-2; TRBD2 matches at 8 bases. CDR1 and CDR2 from the germline V gene are SQVTM and ANQGSEA. J lost 4 bases, V lost 5 bases, and 6 bases had no gene match. This CDR3 contains 14 residues. This CDR3 reads CSVRGTSRTGELFF. The CDR3 coding sequence is TGCAGCGTTAGAGGGACTAGTCGCACCGGGGAGCTGTTTTTT.

This clonotype was observed at least ten times. The rearrangement joins TRBV6-5 to TRBJ1-1; a possible D gene is TRBD1 (5 bases). V lost 8 bases, J lost 6 bases, and 13 bases lay in between. CDR3 length: 12 amino acids. CDR1 is MNHEY and CDR2 is SVGAGI in the germline V gene. The CDR3 loop is CASLIQGSEAFF. DNA of the CDR3: TGTGCCAGCCTGATCCAGGGCTCTGAAGCTTTCTTT.

This rearrangement joins TRBV12-3 or TRBV12-4 to TRBJ1-6; possibly TRBD1 for D (6 bases). Trimming took 5 bases from V and 9 from J, leaving 14 bases between them. This CDR3 has 14 residues. The CDR3 nucleotides are TGTGCCAGCAGTCAACCGGGGGCAGCTTCACCCCTCCACTTT. Its protein is CASSQPGAASPLHF.

This clonotype is labeled as medium-sized. This sequence joins TRBV6-2 or TRBV6-3 and TRBJ2-7, with 15 nucleotides matching TRBD2. The V and J ends lost 5 bases and 1 base, in that order; junction bases with no gene match: 0. The length of the CDR3 is 15 residues. Germline-derived CDR1 and CDR2 are MNHEY and SVGEGT. This chain's CDR3 is CASSGTSGRSYEQYF. CDR3 nucleotides: TGTGCCAGCAGTGGGACTAGCGGGAGGTCCTACGAGCAGTACTTC.

This clonotype was seen a handful of times. This chain connects TRBV12-3 or TRBV12-4 to TRBJ1-1, with D tentatively TRBD1 (6 bases). V dropped 6 bases and J dropped 3 bases, with 14 bases sitting between them. CDR3 length: 14 amino acids. The CDR3, as DNA: TGTGCCAGCAGACAAAGGGAGGGGGACACTGAAGCTTTCTTT. This encodes CASRQREGDTEAFF.

This rearrangement joins TRBV6-2 or TRBV6-3 to TRBJ2-7, with 10 bases fitting TRBD2. This CDR3 has 18 residues. V was clipped by 0 bases and J by 6 bases; unmatched bases: 14. The germline CDR1 and CDR2 sequences are MNHEY and SVGEGT. In DNA form, the CDR3 reads TGTGCCAGCAGTTACTCGACGTTGCTAGCGGGAGAGTCGAGCGAGCAGTACTTC. Amino acids: CASSYSTLLAGESSEQYF.

This clonotype has a count of ten or more. V and J are TRBV29-1 and TRBJ2-7, with 8 bases matching TRBD1. CDR1 and CDR2 from the germline V gene are SQVTM and ANQGSEA. V lost 7 bases and J lost 0; bases outside the gene matches: 5. The CDR3 contains 13 residues. CDR3 sequence (DNA): TGCAGCGGACAGGGGACTTCCTCCTACGAGCAGTACTTC. Protein sequence: CSGQGTSSYEQYF.

This rearrangement joins TRBV6-1 to TRBJ1-1; perhaps TRBD1 as D (6 bases). V dropped 6 bases and J dropped 7 bases, with 15 bases sitting between them. Germline assignment: CDR1 MNHNS and CDR2 SASEGT. The CDR3 sequence is 13 residues long. Here the CDR3 reads CASRPTGLYEAFF. The CDR3 coding sequence is TGTGCCAGCAGACCGACAGGTCTCTATGAAGCTTTCTTT.

At least ten counts were recorded for this clonotype. The chain links TRBV7-9 to TRBJ2-5, with 7 bases lining up with TRBD2. J lost 5 bases, V lost 4 bases, and 10 bases had no gene match. Looked up from germline, CDR1 is SEHNR and CDR2 is FQNEAQ (reference sequence). This CDR3 has 15 amino acids. CDR3 DNA sequence: TGTGCCAGCAGCTCCCTGGGCGGGAGTGGGGAGACCCAGTACTTC. This encodes CASSSLGGSGETQYF.

Ten or more counts support this clonotype. This chain links TRBV5-6 with TRBJ1-5; possibly TRBD1 for D (5 bases). Looked up from germline, CDR1 is SGHDT and CDR2 is YYEEEE. CDR3 length: 14 residues. Trimming pared 2 bases from V and 4 bases from J, leaving 10 bases between. CDR3 DNA: TGTGCCAGCAGCTTTTTAAGGGGTAATCAGCCCCAGCATTTT. Its translation is CASSFLRGNQPQHF.

The chain employs TRBV12-3 or TRBV12-4 and TRBJ1-3; D perhaps matches TRBD1 (5 bases). Trimming took off 7 bases at V and 0 bases at J, with 10 bases between the two ends. This CDR3 is 14 amino acids long. Here the CDR3 DNA reads TGTGCCAGCACCAGGACATACTCTGGAAACACCATATATTTT. This codes for CASTRTYSGNTIYF.

At least ten counts were recorded for this clonotype. The gene calls are TRBV7-9 and TRBJ2-7; D might be TRBD2 (5 bases). V shed 11 bases and J shed 6 bases, with 14 bases lying between them. The CDR3 is made up of 11 amino acids. CDR1 and CDR2 from the germline V gene are SEHNR and FQNEAQ (reference sequence). DNA for the CDR3: TGTGCCGTCGGCGGGCTTGGCGAGCAGTACTTC. Amino acid sequence: CAVGGLGEQYF.

Many counts were recorded for this clonotype. J is TRBJ2-7 and V is TRBV2, with 7 bases that match TRBD2. The germline V gene encodes CDR1 SNHLY and CDR2 FYNNEI. The CDR3 totals 17 residues. V trimming: 2 bases; J trimming: 6 bases; junction bases outside the gene matches: 16. CDR3 DNA sequence: TGTGCCAGCAGTGAATTAGAAGGAACGGTCTCGGGGGGCGAGCAGTACTTC. It translates to CASSELEGTVSGGEQYF.

This clonotype was counted at least ten times. The rearrangement links TRBV6-1 to TRBJ2-2; tentative D call: TRBD1 (6 bases). V dropped 6 bases and J dropped 1 base, with 15 bases sitting between them. CDR1 MNHNS and CDR2 SASEGT come from the germline V gene. This CDR3 comprises 16 residues. DNA for the CDR3: TGTGCCAGCAGGGGGGCATGGGACGGGAACACCGGGGAGCTGTTTTTT. Translating it yields CASRGAWDGNTGELFF.

The sample holds many counts of this clonotype. The rearrangement links TRBV12-3 or TRBV12-4 to TRBJ1-1, with D perhaps TRBD1 (5 bases). The CDR3 totals 14 residues. V lost 2 bases and J lost 4, with 11 bases in between. The CDR3 DNA reads TGTGCCAGCAGTTTATATCAGGGCGGCACTGAAGCTTTCTTT. This translates into CASSLYQGGTEAFF.

This clonotype was observed at least ten times. The chain carries TRBV6-1 and TRBJ2-7; the D is unclear. Germline CDR1 and CDR2: MNHNS and SASEGT. Trimming cost V 2 bases and J 2 bases, with 13 bases left between them. The CDR3 extends over 15 amino acids. This CDR3 is CASSELTAKPYEQYF. CDR3 sequence (DNA): TGTGCCAGCAGTGAATTAACGGCGAAACCCTACGAGCAGTACTTC.

The V gene is TRBV19, the J gene TRBJ1-3; D unclear. The CDR3 sequence is 14 residues long. Germline V gene lookup returns CDR1 LNHDA and CDR2 SQIVND (reference sequence). Trimming took 6 bases from V and 2 from J, leaving 11 bases between them. CDR3 loop: CASSIGEPGNTIYF. DNA of the CDR3: TGTGCCAGTAGCATCGGGGAGCCTGGAAACACCATATATTTT.

The chain employs TRBV5-4 and TRBJ2-5; 7 bases align to TRBD2. The CDR3 sequence is 21 residues long. J lost 0 bases, V lost 0 bases, and 20 bases had no gene match. Germline V gene data show CDR1 as SGHNT and CDR2 as YYREEE (reference sequence). The CDR3 loop is CASSLAVWSGKWDPHQETQYF. DNA for the CDR3: TGTGCCAGCAGCTTGGCGGTTTGGAGCGGGAAATGGGACCCCCACCAAGAGACCCAGTACTTC.

This clonotype came up many times. A much larger clonotype is one base distant, so this may be a read error. V usage is TRBV20-1 and J usage is TRBJ1-1; no clear D gene. CDR3 length: 13 amino acids. Per germline, CDR1 DFQATT and CDR2 SNEGSKA (reference sequence). CDR3 sequence: CSARVPGNTEALF. In DNA, the CDR3 is TGCAGTGCTAGAGTGCCGGGAAACACTGAAGCTCTCTTT.

This clonotype turned up a few times. V usage is TRBV7-6 and J usage is TRBJ1-6, with 9 nucleotides matching TRBD1. V was clipped by 5 bases and J by 7 bases; unmatched bases: 6. The CDR3 contains 15 residues. The germline V gene has CDR1 SGHVS and CDR2 FNYEAQ. CDR3 residues: CASSDGTGWNSPLHF. CDR3 sequence (DNA): TGTGCCAGCAGCGATGGGACAGGGTGGAATTCACCCCTCCACTTT.

CDR3 DNA sequence: TGTGCCAGCAGTCCCCGGTATCACGAGCAGTACTTC. This codes for CASSPRYHEQYF. The V and J genes are TRBV12-3 or TRBV12-4 and TRBJ2-7; D ambiguous. Trimming stripped 5 bases from V and 5 bases from J, with 10 bases between. This CDR3 has 12 residues.

In its sample, this clonotype was seen many times. This chain joins TRBV28 and TRBJ1-5; D unclear. The germline V gene encodes CDR1 MDHEN and CDR2 SYDVKM. The CDR3 length is 13 residues. Trimming stripped 4 bases from V and 4 bases from J, with 8 bases between. The CDR3 loop is CASSSPANQPQHF. CDR3 nucleotides: TGTGCCAGCAGTTCTCCTGCAAATCAGCCCCAGCATTTT.

V and J are TRBV28 and TRBJ2-7; D assignment may be TRBD1 or TRBD2 (6 bases each). The CDR3 runs 16 residues. V was clipped by 5 bases and J by 2 bases, with 19 bases between them. Germline CDR1 MDHEN, CDR2 SYDVKM. The DNA of the CDR3 is TGTGCCAGCAGTACCGGACGGGGGCCAGTTCCCTACGAGCAGTACTTC. It yields the protein CASSTGRGPVPYEQYF.

This clonotype has at least ten counts. V gene TRBV29-1 combines with J gene TRBJ2-5; D is perhaps TRBD1 (6 bases). CDR3 length: 14 amino acids. CDR1 and CDR2 from the germline V gene are SQVTM and ANQGSEA. V lost 2 bases to trimming and J lost 2 bases, with 12 bases between them. CDR3 sequence: CSVEPGDLQETQYF. In DNA form, the CDR3 reads TGCAGCGTTGAACCAGGGGACCTACAAGAGACCCAGTACTTC. Full variable domain (remainder filled in from reference TRBV29-1 and TRBJ2-5): SAVISQKPSRDICQRGTSLTIQCQVDSQVTMMFWYRQQPGQSLTLIATANQGSEATYESGFVIDKFPISRPNLTFSTLTVSNMSPEDSSIYLCSVEPGDLQETQYFGPGTRLLVL.